The 26 T cell receptor beta chains listed next were all sequenced from one sample in a study of tumor-infiltrating lymphocytes in primary liver carcinoma. cDNA specific to TCR beta was made from about 550 ng of total RNA, with a constant-region primer employed for priming. Three nested multiplex PCR rounds of slightly modified ARM-PCR generated TCR beta libraries. Primers for the first two PCR rounds were TRBV1-TRBV30 forward primers and a C-beta reverse primer (around 10 cycles per round). Via MiXCR, TCRdb re-called the multiplex PCR reads, giving one row per CDR3 protein. The sample gives roughly 32,000 distinct CDR3 sequences, about 79% of which show up once; under 40% is in the top ten. Total RNA and DNA came together from around 20-30 mg of bulk tissue without cell sorting. Material: liver tumor tissue from sampling region 5. Subset here: tumor region T5, tumor centre. The origin of the receptors is a man aged 40-55 years with primary liver carcinoma and hepatitis B virus infection.

This clonotype is deemed medium-sized. CDR3 sequence (DNA): TGTGCCAGTTCCGACGGACCATACGAGCAGTACTTC. It translates to CASSDGPYEQYF. V is TRBV6-1 and J is TRBJ2-7; D call uncertain. The ends were cut back, 9 bases at V and 4 bases at J, with 13 bases in the middle. CDR1 is MNHNS, CDR2 SASEGT, per germline. The CDR3 has 12 amino acids.

The gene calls are TRBV6-2 or TRBV6-3 and TRBJ1-5; a weak D match, TRBD1 (6 bases). The germline V and J ends were trimmed by 4 bases and 11 bases, with 21 bases remaining between them. The length of the CDR3 is 15 residues. The germline gives CDR1 MNHEY, CDR2 SVGEGT. As DNA, the CDR3 is TGTGCCAGCAGTTTGGACAGTTGTAGCAATCAATCCCAGCATTTT. Protein product: CASSLDSCSNQSQHF.

A note on this clonotype: Given the absence of the conserved phenylalanine or tryptophan at the CDR3 end, a read error is likely. The DNA is omitted, as the CDR3 cannot be located on it reliably, and the CDR3 follows TCRdb's listing. The chain combines TRBV29-1 with TRBJ2-5; the DNA was not used to check the table's D call, TRBD1. The length of the CDR3 is 14 amino acids, counting both ends. Germline V lookup: CDR1 SQVTM, CDR2 ANQGSEA. This chain's CDR3 is CSYWANRVIETQYL.

With respect to this clonotype: Likely a read error: the CDR3 ends without its conserved phenylalanine or tryptophan. J is TRBJ2-2 and V is TRBV11-2; D is possibly TRBD2 (6 bases). This CDR3 has 15 residues. The germline V gene has CDR1 SGHAT and CDR2 FQNNGV. The CDR3 here is CAISFAGSNIGELFL. The CDR3 DNA reads TGTGCCATCAGCTTTGCGGGATCGAACATCGGGGAGCTGTTTCTT.

The gene calls are TRBV29-1 and TRBJ2-2, with D possibly being TRBD1 (6 bases). V dropped 4 bases and J dropped 9 bases, with 18 bases sitting between them. Per germline, CDR1 SQVTM and CDR2 ANQGSEA. The length of the CDR3 is 14 residues. Here the CDR3 reads CSVGEQGGTWELFF. The CDR3, as DNA: TGCAGCGTTGGAGAACAGGGTGGAACCTGGGAGCTGTTTTTT.

This clonotype was detected many times. The gene calls are TRBV5-1 and TRBJ2-3, with D perhaps TRBD1 (6 bases). The CDR3 loop spans 14 amino acids. Germline CDR1 and CDR2: SGHRS and YFSETQ. V was pared by 4 bases and J by 2 bases, with 11 bases between. The CDR3 DNA follows: TGCGCCAGCAGCGAGGGACACCCCACAGATACGCAGTATTTT. This translates into CASSEGHPTDTQYF. The full variable domain, rest sourced from reference TRBV5-1 and TRBJ2-3, is KAGVTQTPRYLIKTRGQQVTLSCSPISGHRSVSWYQQTPGQGLQFLFEYFSETQRNKGNFPGRFSGRQFSNSRSEMNVSTLELGDSALYLCASSEGHPTDTQYFGPGTRLTVL.

Notes on this clonotype: In this CDR3 the conserved last residue, phenylalanine or tryptophan, is missing, so a read error is likely. J is TRBJ2-1 and V is TRBV4-3; 7 bases align to TRBD2. The J call is in doubt because the DNA end fits TRBJ2-7 better. Germline V gene data show CDR1 as LGHNA and CDR2 as YSLEER. There are 16 residues in the CDR3. CDR3 in amino acids: CASSQGGAGGRIEQYL. The CDR3 DNA is TGCGCCAGCAGCCAAGGGGGTGCTGGCGGGAGAATTGAGCAGTACTTG.

A remark on this clonotype: The conserved closing phenylalanine or tryptophan is absent in this CDR3, likely reflecting a read error. The chain couples TRBV11-2 to TRBJ2-4, with D maybe TRBD1 (5 bases). V was shortened by 5 bases and J by 1 base, with 21 bases between the two germline ends. This CDR3 is 18 amino acids long. Germline CDR1 reads SGHAT; CDR2 reads FQNNGV. The CDR3 sequence: CASSLTGASTVAKNIQYI. As DNA, the CDR3 is TGTGCCAGCAGCCTAACTGGGGCTTCCACCGTGGCCAAAAACATTCAGTACATC.

Notes on this clonotype: A read error may account for a junction end that differs from germline. The J gene is TRBJ2-3, the V gene TRBV11-3, with 8 bases aligning to TRBD2. The germline gives CDR1 SGHNT, CDR2 YENEEA. This CDR3 contains 17 residues. This CDR3 is CAISSLVSGSRADTQYF. The CDR3 DNA reads TGTGCCATCAGCTCCCTCGTGAGCGGGAGTCGGGCAGATACGCAGTATTTT. The whole variable domain, remainder taken from reference TRBV11-3 and TRBJ2-3, is EAGVVQSPRYKIIEKKQPVAFWCNPISGHNTLYWYLQNLGQGPELLIRYENEEAVDDSQLPKDRFSAERLKGVDSTLKIQPAELGDSAVYLCAISSLVSGSRADTQYFGPGTRLTVL.

The chain links TRBV4-2 to TRBJ2-7; 9 positions agree with TRBD2. The CDR3 has 18 residues. Germline loops: CDR1 LGHNA, CDR2 YNFKEQ. The V gene end was trimmed by 9 bases and the J gene end by 5 bases; junction bases not matched to a gene: 23. The CDR3 here is CARSRKPGLAGVPHEQYF. CDR3 coding DNA: TGTGCCAGAAGTCGAAAACCGGGACTAGCAGGAGTGCCACACGAGCAGTACTTC.

This clonotype was detected many times. V gene TRBV12-3 or TRBV12-4 combines with J gene TRBJ1-1, with TRBD1 identical over 9 bases. The CDR3 extends over 14 amino acids. The J segment lost 11 bases and the V segment lost 5 bases, leaving 12 bases of the junction unmatched. In DNA form, the CDR3 reads TGTGCCAGCAGTCCCCCTCCCGGGACAGGGATGGCTTTCTTT. Translation gives CASSPPPGTGMAFF.

Points on this clonotype: This may be a read error: a much more frequent sequence differs by one nucleotide. CDR3 DNA sequence: TGTACCAGCAGGGGACAGATAAATGAAAAACTGTTTTTT. Translation: CTSRGQINEKLFF. This chain connects TRBV2 to TRBJ1-4; 7 bases are shared with TRBD1. The CDR3 length is 13 residues. The V gene's germline CDR1 is SNHLY and CDR2 FYNNEI. Full variable domain (outside the CDR3, taken from reference TRBV2 and TRBJ1-4): EPEVTQTPSHQVTQMGQEVILRCVPISNHLYFYWYRQILGQKVEFLVSFYNNEISEKSEIFDDQFSVERPDGSNFTLKIRSTKLEDSAMYFCTSRGQINEKLFFGSGTQLSVL.

About this clonotype itself: The junction shows a germline mismatch at one end, possibly a read error. The chain is built from TRBV28 and TRBJ1-5; D is uncertain. Germline V gene sequence: CDR1 MDHEN, CDR2 SYDVKM. This CDR3 is built from 16 residues. CDR3 in amino acids: CASNSPGFGPYQLQHF. For the CDR3, the DNA is TGTGCCAGTAATTCTCCGGGCTTCGGACCCTATCAGCTCCAGCATTTT.

CDR3 sequence reads: CASSPGASRGGQFF. The DNA for the CDR3 is TGTGCCAGCAGTCCCGGGGCTAGCAGGGGTGGGCAGTTCTTC. J is TRBJ2-1 and V is TRBV6-5; D is possibly TRBD1 (6 bases). The V gene lost 5 bases and the J gene lost 12 bases, with 20 bases spanning the gap. Germline CDR1 is MNHEY and CDR2 is SVGAGI. The CDR3 length is 14 residues.

This clonotype appeared a single time. The chain employs TRBV4-2 and TRBJ1-1, with a possible D match to TRBD1 (5 bases). The CDR3 is 17 residues long. V was shortened by 0 bases and J by 8 bases, with 22 bases between the two germline ends. In germline, CDR1 is LGHNA, CDR2 YNFKEQ. The CDR3 DNA is TGTGCCAGCAGCCAAGAGTACGGATGGGGTTTTTGGACAGAAGCTTTCTTT. It specifies CASSQEYGWGFWTEAFF.

Note on this clonotype: A read error may produce the germline difference seen at one junction end. The chain employs TRBV6-5 and TRBJ2-7, with D perhaps TRBD2 (5 bases). Looked up from germline, CDR1 is MNHEY and CDR2 is SVGAGI. CDR3 length: 11 residues. The CDR3 DNA reads TGTGCAAGCAAGGTAGACTACGAGCAGCACTTC. Its protein is CASKVDYEQHF.

About this clonotype itself: Relative to the germline gene, one junction end is altered; a read error may explain this. The chain is built from TRBV11-2 and TRBJ2-5, with 8 bases aligning to TRBD1. Germline-derived CDR1 and CDR2 are SGHAT and FQNNGV. The CDR3 has 16 residues. The CDR3 loop is CANSLTSGGSGETQNF. The CDR3, as DNA: TGTGCCAACAGCTTAACATCAGGGGGCTCGGGGGAGACCCAGAACTTC.

There are a few counts of this clonotype. No conserved phenylalanine or tryptophan is present at the end of the CDR3, so a read error is the likely explanation. The chain uses TRBV29-1 and TRBJ2-5; 7 bases line up with TRBD1. Germline V gene data show CDR1 as SQVTM and CDR2 as ANQGSEA. With V trimmed by 6 bases and J by 5 bases, 9 bases remained unmatched. CDR3 size: 13 residues. Here the CDR3 reads CSVDEQGMETQYS. For the CDR3, the DNA is TGCAGCGTCGACGAACAGGGGATGGAGACCCAGTACTCC.

Comment on this clonotype: One end of the junction fails to match germline, which may point to a read error. The chain uses TRBV4-3 and TRBJ2-7; D is undetermined. The CDR3 spans 15 residues. CDR1 is LGHNA and CDR2 is YSLEER in the germline V gene. The CDR3 sequence is CASNQDQETPHEQYF. The CDR3 region has the DNA TGCGCCAGCAACCAAGATCAGGAGACTCCCCACGAGCAGTACTTC.

The chain carries TRBV7-9 and TRBJ2-1, with 11 nucleotides matching TRBD2. Germline trimming cut 8 bases from V and 2 bases from J; bases unmatched to any gene: 8. The CDR3 loop spans 16 amino acids. CDR1 is SEHNR and CDR2 is FQNEAQ in the germline V gene (reference sequence). The CDR3 DNA sequence: TGTGCCAGCGGTTCCCTAGCGGGAGGACCCTACAATGAGCAGTTCTTC. This encodes CASGSLAGGPYNEQFF. The whole variable domain, remainder taken from reference TRBV7-9 and TRBJ2-1, is DTGVSQNPRHKITKRGQNVTFRCDPISEHNRLYWYRQTLGQGPEFLTYFQNEAQLEKSRLLSDRFSAERPKGSFSTLEIQRTEQGDSAMYLCASGSLAGGPYNEQFFGPGTRLTVL.

Of note for this clonotype: The conserved phenylalanine or tryptophan is not found at the CDR3 terminus, so this likely reflects a read error. The DNA is omitted, as the CDR3 cannot be located on it reliably, and the CDR3 follows TCRdb's listing. The chain joins TRBV5-8 to TRBJ2-1; TRBD2, the table's D call, lacks a check against the DNA. The germline V gene has CDR1 SGHTS and CDR2 YDEGEE. The CDR3 is 16 amino acids long, termini counted. The CDR3 spells CASSLGLAGVKNERFL.

This clonotype was seen a handful of times. The genes are TRBV11-3 and TRBJ2-7, with D possibly being TRBD2 (5 bases). From germline, CDR1 is SGHNT and CDR2 YENEEA. V lost 2 bases and J 7 bases, leaving 12 bases between the germline ends. The CDR3 totals 13 residues. The CDR3 sequence is CASSLIPSGEQYF. CDR3 nucleotides: TGTGCCAGCAGCTTAATACCCAGCGGTGAGCAGTACTTC.

In the case of this clonotype: The CDR3 end shows no conserved phenylalanine or tryptophan, and so a read error is likely. This chain uses TRBV5-1 with TRBJ2-3; the match to TRBD2 covers 8 bases. There are 16 residues in the CDR3. The germline V gene encodes CDR1 SGHRS and CDR2 YFSETQ. Written as DNA, the CDR3 is TGCGCCAGTAGCTTAGGAGCGGGGGATTGGGGAGATACGCAGTATTTG. Translated: CASSLGAGDWGDTQYL.

J is TRBJ1-1 and V is TRBV4-2; 7 positions match TRBD1. The CDR3 covers 17 residues. CDR1 is LGHNA, CDR2 YNFKEQ, per germline. After removal of 0 bases from V and 5 bases from J, the junction contained 12 bases not matched to a gene. CDR3 protein: CASSQEYRQGLWTEAFF. CDR3 sequence (DNA): TGTGCCAGCAGCCAAGAGTATAGACAGGGTCTTTGGACTGAAGCTTTCTTT.

Worth noting for this clonotype: An end of the junction differs from the germline gene, which may be a read error. V and J are TRBV10-3 and TRBJ1-5, with a weak D call TRBD2 (5 bases). Matching the DNA end better, TRBJ2-3 makes the J call doubtful. Germline-derived CDR1 and CDR2 are ENHRY and SYGVKD. This CDR3 is built from 14 residues. The chain's CDR3 is CAISEYEGDQPQYF. CDR3 DNA: TGTGCTATCAGTGAGTATGAGGGCGATCAGCCTCAGTATTTT.

This clonotype has ten or more counts. This chain uses TRBV10-3 with TRBJ2-7; D may be TRBD1 (6 bases). CDR1 ENHRY and CDR2 SYGVKD come from the germline V gene. The CDR3 runs 15 residues. The V end lost 11 bases, the J end lost 3 bases, and 23 bases lay between the germline ends. The CDR3: CAARGAAYKNYEQYF. The DNA of the CDR3 is TGTGCCGCCAGGGGTGCTGCCTATAAAAACTACGAGCAGTACTTC.